This passage covers 14 T cell receptor beta chains from one sample sequenced in a study of blood T cell repertoires in COVID-19. Sequenced by immunoSEQ multiplex PCR; TCRdb stores in-frame clones only, minus some. Among approximately 210,000 clones listed, around 90% were seen once. Material: peripheral blood. Receptor source: a man aged 30 to 45 with acute or convalescent COVID-19.

In this sample, this clone turned up once. The chain's CDR3 is CASSLRKTSKIDEQFF. CDR3 coding DNA: TGTGCCAGCAGCTTAAGGAAAACTAGTAAGATCGATGAGCAGTTCTTC. V is TRBV7-6 and J is TRBJ2-1, with D possibly being TRBD2 (5 bases). The germline V gene has CDR1 SGHVS and CDR2 FNYEAQ. V was trimmed by 2 bases and J by 8 bases, leaving 19 bases between them. The CDR3 is 16 residues long.

This clone came up once. The chain is built from TRBV7-8 and TRBJ1-2; D is possibly TRBD1 (6 bases). Trimming removed 5 bases at V and 8 bases at J, with 12 bases between. This CDR3 spans 12 amino acids. Germline CDR1 and CDR2: SGHVS and FQNEAQ. The CDR3 loop is CASSPGAGGYTF. Here the CDR3 DNA reads TGTGCCAGCAGCCCAGGGGCCGGGGGCTACACCTTC.

The J gene is TRBJ2-3, the V gene TRBV12-5, with D possibly being TRBD1 (6 bases). The germline CDR1 and CDR2 sequences are LGHNT and FRNRAP. V lost 0 bases to trimming and J lost 0 bases, with 16 bases between them. The CDR3 totals 18 residues. CDR3 nucleotide sequence: TGTGCTAGTGGTTTGGTACCGTTATTGGACAGAAGCACAGATACGCAGTATTTT. This codes for CASGLVPLLDRSTDTQYF.

The chain couples TRBV12-3 or TRBV12-4 to TRBJ1-1, with 7 bases identical to TRBD1. This CDR3 has 10 residues. V gave up 10 bases and J gave up 8 bases; unmatched junction bases: 4. Written as DNA, the CDR3 is TGTGCCACTACGGGACAGGAAGCTTTCTTT. It codes for CATTGQEAFF.

The chain combines TRBV19 with TRBJ2-3; 7 bases match TRBD2. The germline CDR1 and CDR2 sequences are LNHDA and SQIVND (reference sequence). The V and J ends lost 6 bases and 2 bases, in that order; junction bases with no gene match: 8. The CDR3 spans 15 residues. In DNA, the CDR3 is TGTGCCAGTAGATTAACTAGCGCCTCCACAGATACGCAGTATTTT. Translation gives CASRLTSASTDTQYF.

This clone was found a few times. The V gene is TRBV6-1, the J gene TRBJ2-5; 8 nucleotides line up with TRBD2. The CDR3 has 15 residues. Germline trimming cut 2 bases from V and 9 bases from J; bases unmatched to any gene: 11. CDR1 is MNHNS, CDR2 SASEGT, per germline. The CDR3 sequence: CASSEFSGGPEAQYF. In DNA, the CDR3 is TGTGCCAGCAGTGAATTCAGCGGGGGCCCCGAGGCCCAGTACTTC.

The rearrangement links TRBV11-2 to TRBJ2-7, with 8 bases aligning to TRBD2. Trimming at V came to 5 bases and at J to 6 bases, leaving 15 bases not matched to a gene. From germline, CDR1 is SGHAT and CDR2 FQNNGV. The CDR3 is 16 amino acids. The CDR3 sequence is CASSPPNGREVGEQYF. In nucleotides, the CDR3 is TGTGCCAGCAGCCCCCCCAATGGGCGGGAGGTGGGCGAGCAGTACTTC.

The sample holds a few counts of this clone. V and J are TRBV7-9 and TRBJ1-2; no reliable D call. The V gene lost 1 base and the J gene lost 11 bases, with 8 bases spanning the gap. Per germline, CDR1 SEHNR and CDR2 FQNEAQ (reference sequence). There are 11 residues in the CDR3. The CDR3 DNA sequence: TGTGCCAGCAGCTTAGAGGGAGAGTACACCTTC. Protein sequence: CASSLEGEYTF.

CDR3 nucleotides: TGTGCCAGTAGTGCGGGACCGATCGTCGGGGAGCTGTTTTTT. This sequence encodes CASSAGPIVGELFF. The chain combines TRBV19 with TRBJ2-2, with D possibly TRBD2 on 6 matching bases. The CDR3 is made up of 14 amino acids. CDR1 and CDR2 (germline): LNHDA, SQIVND (reference sequence). Trimming left V 5 bases short and J 7 bases short, with 14 bases between.

The chain combines TRBV2 with TRBJ2-6, with TRBD1 matching over 7 bases. The CDR3 length is 15 residues. With V trimmed by 5 bases and J by 1 base, 2 bases remained unmatched. Germline V gene data show CDR1 as SNHLY and CDR2 as FYNNEI. DNA for the CDR3: TGTGCCAGCAGTATGACAGGGTCTGGGGCCAACGTCCTGACTTTC. It translates to CASSMTGSGANVLTF.

A remark on this clone: The junction differs from germline at one of its ends, possibly a read error. The sample holds other DNA sequences that translate to the same CDR3. V and J are TRBV11-2 and TRBJ1-2; D unclear. The germline CDR1 and CDR2 sequences are SGHAT and FQNNGV. The CDR3 has 19 amino acids. In DNA, the CDR3 is TGTGCCAGCAGCCCACATGGACCGGGATCCTCATTCTCCGGCTATGGCTACACCTTT. Translated, it gives CASSPHGPGSSFSGYGYTF.

The V call is TRBV5-8, the J call TRBJ2-7; TRBD2 matches at 7 bases. Germline V CDR1 and CDR2: SGHTS, YDEGEE. V lost 4 bases and J lost 3; bases outside the gene matches: 13. The CDR3 loop spans 16 amino acids. CDR3 in DNA: TGTGCCAGCAGCCGACTAGCCGTGAATCACCTCTACGAGCAGTACTTC. Translation gives CASSRLAVNHLYEQYF. The variable domain in full, completed from reference TRBV5-8 and TRBJ2-7, reads EAGVTQSPTHLIKTRGQQATLRCSPISGHTSVYWYQQALGLGLQFLLWYDEGEERNRGNFPPRFSGRQFPNYSSELNVNALELEDSALYLCASSRLAVNHLYEQYFGPGTRLTVT.

The chain couples TRBV24-1 to TRBJ2-2, with TRBD1 as a possible D gene (6 bases). This CDR3 has 16 residues. V gave up 3 bases and J gave up 1 base, with 11 bases separating them. Germline V gene sequence: CDR1 KGHDR, CDR2 SFDVKD. The chain's CDR3 is CATSDNTGLNTGELFF. The CDR3, as DNA: TGTGCCACCAGTGATAACACAGGGCTGAACACCGGGGAGCTGTTTTTT.

Points on this clone: This sample also contains other DNA sequences that code for the same CDR3. This chain joins TRBV30 and TRBJ2-7; possible D gene TRBD2, 6 bases. Germline values: CDR1 GTSNPN, CDR2 SVGIG (reference sequence). The CDR3 has 11 amino acids. Trimming stripped 4 bases from V and 3 bases from J, with 7 bases between. The CDR3 loop reads CAWTAGYEQYF. The CDR3 nucleotides read TGTGCCTGGACAGCGGGCTACGAGCAGTACTTC.